The 4 T cell receptor beta chains in this list originate from one sample, sequenced in a study of patients and donors after allogeneic stem cell transplantation. TCRdb fed the RT-PCR reads into MiXCR, producing one record per CDR3 protein. The repertoire holds roughly 250,000 distinct CDR3 sequences, with roughly 15% as singletons. Sequenced material: blood, either unsorted or a sorted T cell fraction (not recorded which). The source of these receptors is a human donor who was either an allogeneic HSCT recipient or a stem cell or donor lymphocyte infusion donor (not recorded which). It is not recorded whose cells these are; they may come from a transplant donor.

The CDR3 loop reads CASSQDRRVMQPQHF. In DNA form, the CDR3 reads TGCGCCAGCAGCCAAGATCGTCGGGTAATGCAGCCCCAGCATTTT. The J gene is TRBJ1-5, the V gene TRBV4-3; D gene unclear. Trimming shortened V by 0 bases and J by 7 bases, and 13 bases separated the two germline ends. CDR3 length equals 15 residues. CDR1 is LGHNA, CDR2 YSLEER, per germline.

The rearrangement joins TRBV20-1 to TRBJ1-5, with 7 bases matching TRBD1. The germline V gene has CDR1 DFQATT and CDR2 SNEGSKA (reference sequence). V lost 6 bases to trimming and J lost 0 bases; unmatched junction nucleotides: 5. The length of the CDR3 is 14 residues. CDR3 coding DNA: TGCAGTGCATTAGGACAGGCTAGCAATCAGCCCCAGCATTTT. This gives the protein CSALGQASNQPQHF.

This clonotype appeared many times. The gene calls are TRBV5-1 and TRBJ2-3; 10 bases fit TRBD2. Per the germline V gene, CDR1 is SGHRS and CDR2 is YFSETQ. Trimming removed 3 bases from V and 6 bases from J; junction bases left unmatched: 10. The CDR3 is 16 residues long. The CDR3 is CASSWTASGRGDTQYF. In nucleotides, the CDR3 is TGCGCCAGCAGCTGGACGGCTAGCGGGAGAGGGGATACGCAGTATTTT.

This clonotype has at least ten counts. The chain carries TRBV30 and TRBJ1-3, with D possibly being TRBD1 (6 bases). The V gene lost 3 bases and the J gene lost 4 bases, with 16 bases spanning the gap. This CDR3 has 15 amino acids. Germline CDR1 is GTSNPN and CDR2 is SVGIG (reference sequence). CDR3 in amino acids: CAWRGPGTPGNTIYF. The CDR3 DNA follows: TGTGCCTGGAGGGGTCCCGGGACACCGGGAAACACCATATATTTT.